The rows below give T cell receptor delta chains drawn from one sample of a study of gamma-delta T cells after stem cell transplantation. TCRdb reanalysed the RT-PCR reads with CATT. This table has roughly 1,100 delta-chain clones, 2% to 3% appearing once. Sequencing input: gamma-delta T cells. The receptors here all came from a human donor. It is not recorded whose cells these are; they may come from a transplant donor. CDR3s include the opening cysteine and the closing phenylalanine or tryptophan. Each record gives: J gene, clone size, V gene, D gene, CDR3 DNA, CDR3 protein. D genes are given only for firm matches. Clone size is given for some rows only: seen once, a few or many times, or a class if the clone is expanded.

j_call: TRDJ1
clone_size: -
v_call: TRDV2
d_call: TRDD3
cdr3_nt: TGTGCCTGTGACAATGTACTGGGGGATACCAGGGGGTCCACCGATAAACTCATCTTT
cdr3_aa: CACDNVLGDTRGSTDKLIF

j_call: TRDJ1
clone_size: -
v_call: TRDV2
d_call: TRDD3
cdr3_nt: TGTGCCTGTGACCTACTGGGGGATACCAGGGGGTCCACCGATAAGCTCATCTTT
cdr3_aa: CACDLLGDTRGSTDKLIF

j_call: TRDJ1
clone_size: large
v_call: TRDV2
d_call: TRDD3
cdr3_nt: TGTGCCTGTGACCCACTGGGGGATAATTCTCGGCGATCCGATAAACTCATCTTT
cdr3_aa: CACDPLGDNSRRSDKLIF

j_call: TRDJ1
clone_size: few
v_call: TRDV2
d_call: -
cdr3_nt: TGTGCCTGTGACCCCGTCGAGGTTTCCAAGCATAAACTCATCTTT
cdr3_aa: CACDPVEVSKHKLIF

j_call: TRDJ3
clone_size: few
v_call: TRDV2
d_call: TRDD3
cdr3_nt: TGTGCCTGTGACACCGCCACTGGGGGATACCCGGACTGGGACACCCGACAGATGTTTTTC
cdr3_aa: CACDTATGGYPDWDTRQMFF

j_call: TRDJ1
clone_size: -
v_call: TRDV2
d_call: TRDD3
cdr3_nt: TGTGCCTGTGACACCGTGGGACTGGGGGATAACGGTAAACTCATCTTT
cdr3_aa: CACDTVGLGDNGKLIF

j_call: TRDJ1
clone_size: -
v_call: TRDV2
d_call: TRDD3
cdr3_nt: TGTGCCTGTGACACCCTACTGGGGGATACGCCTAGCATCGATAAACTCATCTTT
cdr3_aa: CACDTLLGDTPSIDKLIF

j_call: TRDJ1
clone_size: hyperexpanded
v_call: TRDV2
d_call: -
cdr3_nt: TGTGCCTGTGACACTGTTGAGAAAATTCAGCGGGGGTCGGACGATAAACTCATCTTT
cdr3_aa: CACDTVEKIQRGSDDKLIF

j_call: TRDJ1
clone_size: -
v_call: TRDV2
d_call: TRDD3
cdr3_nt: TGTGCCTGTGACTCGGTGGGGGTTCCTCCCCGGGGGGCTGGGGGATACGGAGGACCCGATAAACTCATCTTT
cdr3_aa: CACDSVGVPPRGAGGYGGPDKLIF

j_call: TRDJ3
clone_size: -
v_call: TRDV2
d_call: TRDD3
cdr3_nt: TGTGCCTGTGACACCGCAACTGGGGGATACCCGGACTGGGACACCCGACAGATGTTTTTC
cdr3_aa: CACDTATGGYPDWDTRQMFF

j_call: TRDJ1
clone_size: large
v_call: TRDV2
d_call: TRDD3
cdr3_nt: TGTGCCTGTGACACCGTCATCCTGGGGGATCTATCGCTTCGCTACACCGATAAACTCATCTTT
cdr3_aa: CACDTVILGDLSLRYTDKLIF

j_call: TRDJ1
clone_size: large
v_call: TRDV2
d_call: TRDD3
cdr3_nt: TGTGCCTGTGACGCCCTACTGGGGGATACGTACACCGATAAACTCATCTTT
cdr3_aa: CACDALLGDTYTDKLIF

j_call: TRDJ1
clone_size: -
v_call: TRDV2
d_call: TRDD3
cdr3_nt: TGTGCCTGTGACGCCATGATGGGGGATACCGATAAACTCATCTTT
cdr3_aa: CACDAMMGDTDKLIF

j_call: TRDJ1
clone_size: -
v_call: TRDV2
d_call: TRDD3
cdr3_nt: TGTGCCTGTGACACCGTTGGGGGAGGCTGGGGGATACGGTCGGAGAACGATAAACTCATCTTT
cdr3_aa: CACDTVGGGWGIRSENDKLIF

j_call: TRDJ2
clone_size: large
v_call: TRDV2
d_call: -
cdr3_nt: TGTGCCTGTGACAGCGTAGGGCTCCCTATTCGTCCCCCCGCCCTGACAGCACAACTCTTCTTT
cdr3_aa: CACDSVGLPIRPPALTAQLFF

j_call: TRDJ1
clone_size: large
v_call: TRDV2
d_call: TRDD3
cdr3_nt: TGTGCCTGTGACACCCTGGACTTTGACTCCTCCTGGGGGGATACCGATAAACTCATCTTT
cdr3_aa: CACDTLDFDSSWGDTDKLIF

j_call: TRDJ2
clone_size: few
v_call: TRDV2
d_call: -
cdr3_nt: TGTGCCTGTGACACCTTGGATGCGGGGACAGCACAACTCTTCTTT
cdr3_aa: CACDTLDAGTAQLFF

j_call: TRDJ1
clone_size: large
v_call: TRDV2
d_call: TRDD3
cdr3_nt: TGTGCCTGTGACTCCCTTTCGGATCTGGGGGATACGCAAAGGAGGACCGATAAACTCATCTTT
cdr3_aa: CACDSLSDLGDTQRRTDKLIF

j_call: TRDJ2
clone_size: large
v_call: TRDV2
d_call: -
cdr3_nt: TGTGCCTGTGATCGCCTGACTTCCAAATCTTTGACAGCACAACTCTTCTTT
cdr3_aa: CACDRLTSKSLTAQLFF

j_call: TRDJ1
clone_size: hyperexpanded
v_call: TRDV2
d_call: -
cdr3_nt: TGTGCCTGTGACCCACTTCAGTTGTCGGATAAACTCATCTTT
cdr3_aa: CACDPLQLSDKLIF

j_call: TRDJ3
clone_size: -
v_call: TRDV2
d_call: TRDD3
cdr3_nt: TGTGCCTGTGACACCGTAGGGGGTACTGGGGGATACGTGGAACGACTTAGCCCCTGGGACACCCGACAGATGTTTTTC
cdr3_aa: CACDTVGGTGGYVERLSPWDTRQMFF

j_call: TRDJ1
clone_size: large
v_call: TRDV2
d_call: TRDD3
cdr3_nt: TGTGCCTGTGACACGGTATCCGGGGGACCCACAAGGGGGGATGACACCGATAAACTCATCTTT
cdr3_aa: CACDTVSGGPTRGDDTDKLIF

j_call: TRDJ1
clone_size: hyperexpanded
v_call: TRDV2
d_call: -
cdr3_nt: TGTGCCTGTGACCTCGTGGGGGCTTCGGCAATCACCGATAAACTCATCTTT
cdr3_aa: CACDLVGASAITDKLIF

j_call: TRDJ1
clone_size: hyperexpanded
v_call: TRDV2
d_call: TRDD3
cdr3_nt: TGTGCCTGTGACACCGTCGGTGGGGGATCGCCCGCGGGGTTACTCATCTTT
cdr3_aa: CACDTVGGGSPAGLLIF

j_call: TRDJ1
clone_size: -
v_call: TRDV2
d_call: -
cdr3_nt: TGTGCCTGTGACCCCCTTCCTGCGGTACTGGGTAAGGAGTCACAGCCCACCGATAAACTCATCTTT
cdr3_aa: CACDPLPAVLGKESQPTDKLIF

j_call: TRDJ1
clone_size: large
v_call: TRDV2
d_call: TRDD3
cdr3_nt: TGTGCCTGTGATCCCATCACTGGGGGTTTTCCGCCCTACACCGATAAACTCATCTTT
cdr3_aa: CACDPITGGFPPYTDKLIF

j_call: TRDJ1
clone_size: few
v_call: TRDV2
d_call: TRDD3
cdr3_nt: TGTGCCTGTGACAGTCTGGGGGACACCGATAAACTCATCTTT
cdr3_aa: CACDSLGDTDKLIF

j_call: TRDJ1
clone_size: hyperexpanded
v_call: TRDV2
d_call: TRDD3
cdr3_nt: TGTGCCTGTGACTATGTGGCTGGGGGATACGGGGACACCGATAAACTCATCTTT
cdr3_aa: CACDYVAGGYGDTDKLIF

j_call: TRDJ1
clone_size: few
v_call: TRDV2
d_call: TRDD3
cdr3_nt: TGTGCCTGTGATCTACTGGGGGATACCAGGGGGTCCACCGATAAACTCATCTTT
cdr3_aa: CACDLLGDTRGSTDKLIF

j_call: TRDJ1
clone_size: large
v_call: TRDV2
d_call: -
cdr3_nt: TGTGCCTGTGACACTTTGGATCGCTCCTCCGATAAACTCATCTTT
cdr3_aa: CACDTLDRSSDKLIF

j_call: TRDJ1
clone_size: hyperexpanded
v_call: TRDV2
d_call: TRDD3
cdr3_nt: TGTGCCTGTGACCTACTGGGGGATGACACCGATAAACTCATCTTT
cdr3_aa: CACDLLGDDTDKLIF

j_call: TRDJ3
clone_size: -
v_call: TRDV2
d_call: TRDD3
cdr3_nt: TGTGCCTGTGACACCGCAACTGGGGGACCGAGCTCCTGGGACACCCGACAGATGTTTTTC
cdr3_aa: CACDTATGGPSSWDTRQMFF

j_call: TRDJ3
clone_size: -
v_call: TRDV2
d_call: TRDD3
cdr3_nt: TGTGCCTGTGACACCTGGTCCCCGGGGGATACGCGAAGGTCCTGGGACACCCGACGGATGATTTTC
cdr3_aa: CACDTWSPGDTRRSWDTRRMIF

j_call: TRDJ1
clone_size: medium-sized
v_call: TRDV1
d_call: -
cdr3_nt: TGTGCTCTTGGGGAACCCCACGTCCTCCCCATTGGGCCCCTTTTTTATTACGGTAAACTCATCTTT
cdr3_aa: CALGEPHVLPIGPLFYYGKLIF

j_call: TRDJ1
clone_size: -
v_call: TRDV2
d_call: TRDD3
cdr3_nt: TGTGCCTGTGACCCGGTAGCTGGGGGATACGGGGACACCGATAAACTCATCTTT
cdr3_aa: CACDPVAGGYGDTDKLIF

j_call: TRDJ1
clone_size: -
v_call: TRDV2
d_call: TRDD3
cdr3_nt: TGTGCCTGTGACACATACGGGCTGGGGGACCCTTTGTACACCGATAAACTCATCTTT
cdr3_aa: CACDTYGLGDPLYTDKLIF

j_call: TRDJ1
clone_size: few
v_call: TRDV2
d_call: TRDD3
cdr3_nt: TGTGCCTGTGACGTACTGGGGGATATCTCCGATAAACTCATCTTT
cdr3_aa: CACDVLGDISDKLIF

j_call: TRDJ3
clone_size: -
v_call: TRDV2
d_call: TRDD3
cdr3_nt: TGTGCCTGTGACACCGCTGGGGGATACGCGACCTGGGACACCCGACAGATGTTTTTC
cdr3_aa: CACDTAGGYATWDTRQMFF

j_call: TRDJ1
clone_size: large
v_call: TRDV2
d_call: TRDD3
cdr3_nt: TGTGCCTGTGACCCGCTGGGGGATAACGGGTACACCGATAAACTCATCTTT
cdr3_aa: CACDPLGDNGYTDKLIF

j_call: TRDJ1
clone_size: few
v_call: TRDV2
d_call: -
cdr3_nt: TGTGCCTGTGACGCATTGGGGGCTTCGGCAATCACCGATAAACTCATCTTT
cdr3_aa: CACDALGASAITDKLIF

j_call: TRDJ2
clone_size: -
v_call: TRDV2
d_call: TRDD3
cdr3_nt: TGTGCCTGTGACACTCTGGGGGCCACCCCCTCTTTGACAGCACAACTCTTCTTT
cdr3_aa: CACDTLGATPSLTAQLFF

j_call: TRDJ1
clone_size: -
v_call: TRDV2
d_call: -
cdr3_nt: TGTGCCTGTTCCGGTTTAGGACGGGGACTTGGGGACACCGATAAACTCATCTTT
cdr3_aa: CACSGLGRGLGDTDKLIF

j_call: TRDJ1
clone_size: large
v_call: TRDV2
d_call: -
cdr3_nt: TGTGCCTGTGACTATGCGGCCTTCCCCTCCACCGATAAACTCATCTTT
cdr3_aa: CACDYAAFPSTDKLIF

j_call: TRDJ1
clone_size: -
v_call: TRDV2
d_call: TRDD3
cdr3_nt: TGTGCCTGTGACACCGCTGGGGGATACGGGGACACCGATAAACTCATCTTT
cdr3_aa: CACDTAGGYGDTDKLIF

j_call: TRDJ1
clone_size: medium-sized
v_call: TRDV1
d_call: TRDD3
cdr3_nt: TGTGCTCTTGGGACGATTAGTCGCTCTGGGGGGGGGTACACCGATAAACTCATCTTT
cdr3_aa: CALGTISRSGGGYTDKLIF

j_call: TRDJ1
clone_size: -
v_call: TRDV2
d_call: -
cdr3_nt: TGTGCCTGTGACCTCGTGGGGGCTTCGGCGGACGATAAACTCATCTTT
cdr3_aa: CACDLVGASADDKLIF

j_call: TRDJ1
clone_size: -
v_call: TRDV2
d_call: TRDD3
cdr3_nt: TGTGCCTGTGACCCACTGGGGGATACCAGGGGGCCCACCGATAAACTCATCTTT
cdr3_aa: CACDPLGDTRGPTDKLIF

j_call: TRDJ1
clone_size: large
v_call: TRDV2
d_call: -
cdr3_nt: TGTGCCTGTGACACCGTATCCCCGCCCTTCCTTGGTACTGGGGGGCCCCAACGGTACACCGATAAACTCATCTTT
cdr3_aa: CACDTVSPPFLGTGGPQRYTDKLIF

j_call: TRDJ1
clone_size: -
v_call: TRDV2
d_call: TRDD3
cdr3_nt: TGTGCCTGTGGCGATATGTGGGGGTTCCTCCCCGGGGGGCTGGGGGATACCGATAAACTCATCTTT
cdr3_aa: CACGDMWGFLPGGLGDTDKLIF

j_call: TRDJ1
clone_size: large
v_call: TRDV2
d_call: -
cdr3_nt: TGTGCCTGTGACACCATCGGGGGCACCGATAAACTCATCTTT
cdr3_aa: CACDTIGGTDKLIF

j_call: TRDJ1
clone_size: large
v_call: TRDV2
d_call: TRDD3
cdr3_nt: TGTGCCTGTGACACCGTGCTGGGGGACCCTTTGTACACCGATAAACTCATCTTT
cdr3_aa: CACDTVLGDPLYTDKLIF